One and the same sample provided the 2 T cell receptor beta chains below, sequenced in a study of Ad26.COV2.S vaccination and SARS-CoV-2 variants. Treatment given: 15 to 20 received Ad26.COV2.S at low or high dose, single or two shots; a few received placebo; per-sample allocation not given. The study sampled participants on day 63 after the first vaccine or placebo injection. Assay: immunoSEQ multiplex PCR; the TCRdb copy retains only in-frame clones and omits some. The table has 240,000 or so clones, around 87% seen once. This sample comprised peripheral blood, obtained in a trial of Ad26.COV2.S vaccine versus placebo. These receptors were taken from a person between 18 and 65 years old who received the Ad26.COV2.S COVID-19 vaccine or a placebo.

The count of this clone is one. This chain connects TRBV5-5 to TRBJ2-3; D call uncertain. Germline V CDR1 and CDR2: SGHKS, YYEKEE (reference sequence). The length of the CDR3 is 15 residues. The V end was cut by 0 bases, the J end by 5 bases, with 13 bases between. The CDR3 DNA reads TGTGCCAGCAGCTTGGAGAGTCTGAGGAGAGATACGCAGTATTTT. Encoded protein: CASSLESLRRDTQYF.

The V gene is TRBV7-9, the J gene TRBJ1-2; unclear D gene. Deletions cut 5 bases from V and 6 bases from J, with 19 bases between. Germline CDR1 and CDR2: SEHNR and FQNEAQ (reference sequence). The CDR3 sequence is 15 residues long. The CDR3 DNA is TGTGCCAGCAGCCTCTCCGGGTCTCAGACCGATGGCTACACCTTC. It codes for CASSLSGSQTDGYTF.